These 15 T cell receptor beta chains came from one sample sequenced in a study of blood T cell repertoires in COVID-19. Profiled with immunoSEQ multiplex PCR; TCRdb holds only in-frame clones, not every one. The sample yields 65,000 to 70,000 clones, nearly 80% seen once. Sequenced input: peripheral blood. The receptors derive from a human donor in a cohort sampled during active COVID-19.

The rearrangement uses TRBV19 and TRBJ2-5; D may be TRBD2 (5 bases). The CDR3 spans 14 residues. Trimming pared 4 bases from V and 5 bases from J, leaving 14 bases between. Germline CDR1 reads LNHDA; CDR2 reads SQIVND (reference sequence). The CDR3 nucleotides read TGTGCCAGTAGTACGACGGGGTTTGGGGAGACCCAGTACTTC. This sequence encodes CASSTTGFGETQYF.

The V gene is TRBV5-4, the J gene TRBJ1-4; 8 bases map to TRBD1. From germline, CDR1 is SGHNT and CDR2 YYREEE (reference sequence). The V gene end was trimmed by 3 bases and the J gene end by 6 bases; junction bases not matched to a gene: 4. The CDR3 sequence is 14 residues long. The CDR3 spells CASSSGTGDEKLFF. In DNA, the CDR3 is TGTGCCAGCAGCTCCGGGACAGGTGATGAAAAACTGTTTTTT.

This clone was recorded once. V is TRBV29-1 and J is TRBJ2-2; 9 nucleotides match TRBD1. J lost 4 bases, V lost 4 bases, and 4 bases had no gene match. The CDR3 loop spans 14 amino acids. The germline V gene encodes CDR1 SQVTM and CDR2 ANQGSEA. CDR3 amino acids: CSVARQGGTGELFF. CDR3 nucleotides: TGCAGCGTTGCGCGACAGGGGGGCACCGGGGAGCTGTTTTTT.

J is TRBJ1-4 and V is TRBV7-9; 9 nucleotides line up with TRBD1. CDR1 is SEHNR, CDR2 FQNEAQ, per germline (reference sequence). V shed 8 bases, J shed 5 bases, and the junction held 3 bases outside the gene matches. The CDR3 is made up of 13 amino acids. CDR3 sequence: CASEGQGNEKLFF. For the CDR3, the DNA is TGTGCCAGCGAAGGACAGGGGAATGAAAAACTGTTTTTT.

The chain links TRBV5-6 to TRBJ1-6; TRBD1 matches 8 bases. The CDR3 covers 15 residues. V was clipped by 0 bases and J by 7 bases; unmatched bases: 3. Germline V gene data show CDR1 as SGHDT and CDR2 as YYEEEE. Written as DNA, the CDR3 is TGTGCCAGCAGCTTGGTCGACAGGGGCAATTCACCCCTCCACTTT. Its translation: CASSLVDRGNSPLHF.

CDR3 loop: CASSSRDRPYNEQFF. The CDR3 coding sequence is TGTGCCAGCAGCTCCCGGGACAGGCCCTACAATGAGCAGTTCTTC. This chain joins TRBV7-2 and TRBJ2-1, with 8 bases identical to TRBD1. The CDR3 extends over 15 amino acids. CDR1 and CDR2 from the germline V gene are SGHTA and FQGNSA. J lost 2 bases, V lost 4 bases, and 4 bases had no gene match. The full variable domain, with the rest looked up from reference TRBV7-2 and TRBJ2-1, is GAGVSQSPSNKVTEKGKDVELRCDPISGHTALYWYRQSLGQGLEFLIYFQGNSAPDKSGLPSDRFSAERTGGSVSTLTIQRTQQEDSAVYLCASSSRDRPYNEQFFGPGTRLTVL.

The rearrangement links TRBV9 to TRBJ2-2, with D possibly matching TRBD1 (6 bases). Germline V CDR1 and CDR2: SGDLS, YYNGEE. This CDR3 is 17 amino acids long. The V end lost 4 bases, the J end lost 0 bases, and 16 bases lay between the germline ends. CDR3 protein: CASSPPLWTANTGELFF. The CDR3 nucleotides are TGTGCCAGCAGCCCACCCCTGTGGACAGCGAACACCGGGGAGCTGTTTTTT.

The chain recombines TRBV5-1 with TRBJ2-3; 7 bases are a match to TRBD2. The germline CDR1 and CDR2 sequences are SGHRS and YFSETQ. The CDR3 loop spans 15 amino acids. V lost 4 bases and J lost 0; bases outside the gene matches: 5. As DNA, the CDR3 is TGCGCCAGCAGCCTGACTAGCACAAGCACAGATACGCAGTATTTT. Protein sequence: CASSLTSTSTDTQYF.

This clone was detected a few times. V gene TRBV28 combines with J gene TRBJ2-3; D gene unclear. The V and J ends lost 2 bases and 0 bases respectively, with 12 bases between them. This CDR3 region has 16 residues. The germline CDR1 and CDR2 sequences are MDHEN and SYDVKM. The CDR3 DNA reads TGTGCCAGCAGTTTAGGTCCGGGTTCTAGCACAGATACGCAGTATTTT. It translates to CASSLGPGSSTDTQYF. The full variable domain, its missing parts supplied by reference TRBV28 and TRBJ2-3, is DVKVTQSSRYLVKRTGEKVFLECVQDMDHENMFWYRQDPGLGLRLIYFSYDVKMKEKGDIPEGYSVSREKKERFSLILESASTNQTSMYLCASSLGPGSSTDTQYFGPGTRLTVL.

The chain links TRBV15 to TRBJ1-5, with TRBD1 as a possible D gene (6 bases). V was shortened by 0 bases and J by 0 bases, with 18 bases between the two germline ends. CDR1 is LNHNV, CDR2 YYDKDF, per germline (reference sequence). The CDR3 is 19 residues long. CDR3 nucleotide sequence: TGTGCCACCAGCAGAGATATTCGGGCAGGGGAGACTAGCAATCAGCCCCAGCATTTT. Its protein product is CATSRDIRAGETSNQPQHF. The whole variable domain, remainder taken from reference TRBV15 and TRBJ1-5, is DAMVIQNPRYQVTQFGKPVTLSCSQTLNHNVMYWYQQKSSQAPKLLFHYYDKDFNNEADTPDNFQSRRPNTSFCFLDIRSPGLGDTAMYLCATSRDIRAGETSNQPQHFGDGTRLSIL.

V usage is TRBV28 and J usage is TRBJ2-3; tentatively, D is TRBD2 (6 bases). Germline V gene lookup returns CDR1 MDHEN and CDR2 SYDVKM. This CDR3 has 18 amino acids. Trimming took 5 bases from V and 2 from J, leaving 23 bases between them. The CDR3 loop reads CASSPSPGLGAHTDTQYF. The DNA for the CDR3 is TGTGCCAGCAGTCCCTCCCCGGGACTTGGGGCACACACAGATACGCAGTATTTT. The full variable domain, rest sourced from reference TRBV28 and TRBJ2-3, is DVKVTQSSRYLVKRTGEKVFLECVQDMDHENMFWYRQDPGLGLRLIYFSYDVKMKEKGDIPEGYSVSREKKERFSLILESASTNQTSMYLCASSPSPGLGAHTDTQYFGPGTRLTVL.

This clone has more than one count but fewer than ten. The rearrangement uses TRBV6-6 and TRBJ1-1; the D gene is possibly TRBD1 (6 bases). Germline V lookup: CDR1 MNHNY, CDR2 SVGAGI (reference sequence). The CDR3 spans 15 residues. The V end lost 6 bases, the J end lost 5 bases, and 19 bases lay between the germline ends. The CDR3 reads CASRKVPDRQTEAFF. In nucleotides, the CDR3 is TGTGCCAGCAGAAAAGTGCCGGACAGACAGACTGAAGCTTTCTTT.

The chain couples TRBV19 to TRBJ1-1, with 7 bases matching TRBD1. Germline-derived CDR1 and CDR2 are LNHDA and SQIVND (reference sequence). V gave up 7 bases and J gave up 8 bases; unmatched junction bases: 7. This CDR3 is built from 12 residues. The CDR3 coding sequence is TGTGCCAGTACTACCCGGACAGGCGAAGCTTTCTTT. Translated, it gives CASTTRTGEAFF.

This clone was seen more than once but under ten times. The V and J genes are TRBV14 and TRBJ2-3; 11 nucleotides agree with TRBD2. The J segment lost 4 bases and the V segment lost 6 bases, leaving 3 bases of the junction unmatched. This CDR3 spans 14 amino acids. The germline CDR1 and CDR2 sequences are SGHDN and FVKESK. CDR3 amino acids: CASSLAGGADTQYF. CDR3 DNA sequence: TGTGCCAGCAGTCTAGCGGGAGGTGCAGATACGCAGTATTTT.

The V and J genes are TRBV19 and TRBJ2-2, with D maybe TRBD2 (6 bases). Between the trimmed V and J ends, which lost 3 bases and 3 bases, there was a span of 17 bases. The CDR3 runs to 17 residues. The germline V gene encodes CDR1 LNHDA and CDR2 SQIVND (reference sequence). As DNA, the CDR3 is TGTGCCAGTAGTATTGTGCTAGGCGGGGCGCACACCGGGGAGCTGTTTTTT. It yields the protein CASSIVLGGAHTGELFF.